The 16 T cell receptor beta chains below were found in one sample sequenced in a study of T-cell reconstitution after alpha-beta-depleted transplantation in children. Molecular barcoding with unique molecular identifiers was used for the TCRbeta library. TCRdb reprocessed the PCR reads via MiXCR and lists one record per CDR3 protein. The sample contains 610,000 or so distinct CDR3 sequences, about a quarter of which appear only once. The sample consisted of PBMCs, taken before TCRalphabeta/CD19-depleted stem cell transplant. The receptor set was obtained from a boy less than two years old with Wiskott-Aldrich syndrome, due to receive a stem cell transplant.

CDR3 protein: CASSRELNTEAFF. The CDR3, as DNA: TGTGCCAGCTCACGGGAATTGAACACTGAAGCTTTCTTT. The chain is built from TRBV18 and TRBJ1-1; D is undetermined. V dropped 4 bases and J dropped 0 bases, with 6 bases sitting between them. This CDR3 is 13 amino acids long. CDR1 is KGHSH and CDR2 is LQKENI in the germline V gene. Looking up the rest from reference TRBV18 and TRBJ1-1 gives the full variable domain: NAGVMQNPRHLVRRRGQEARLRCSPMKGHSHVYWYRQLPEEGLKFMVYLQKENIIDESGMPKERFSAEFPKEGPSILRIQQVVRGDSAAYFCASSRELNTEAFFGQGTRLTVV.

This clonotype was observed a handful of times. V and J are TRBV7-8 and TRBJ2-7; D is unresolved. V lost 1 base, J lost 2 bases, and 12 bases lay in between. CDR1 is SGHVS and CDR2 is FQNEAQ in the germline V gene. This CDR3 contains 15 residues. CDR3 region: CASSLDLGSPYEQYF. The CDR3 DNA is TGTGCCAGCAGCTTAGACCTGGGTTCTCCCTACGAGCAGTACTTC.

The chain links TRBV5-1 to TRBJ2-7, with a possible D match to TRBD2 (5 bases). There are 16 residues in the CDR3. V lost 2 bases and J lost 0, with 15 bases in between. Germline loops: CDR1 SGHRS, CDR2 YFSETQ. CDR3 amino acids: CASSFEVARSSYEQYF. The CDR3 DNA is TGCGCCAGCAGCTTTGAAGTAGCGAGGAGCTCCTACGAGCAGTACTTC.

The chain links TRBV29-1 to TRBJ2-5, with a tentative D call TRBD1 (6 bases). V was cut by 4 bases and J by 4 bases, with 16 bases left in between. The germline gives CDR1 SQVTM, CDR2 ANQGSEA. The CDR3 loop spans 14 amino acids. This chain's CDR3 is CSVGWRLQGETQYF. The CDR3 DNA reads as TGCAGCGTTGGCTGGCGGTTACAGGGAGAGACCCAGTACTTC.

The CDR3 protein is CASSFRFNTEAFF. CDR3 nucleotides: TGCGCCAGCAGCTTTCGGTTTAACACTGAAGCTTTCTTT. This chain uses TRBV5-1 with TRBJ1-1; D gene ambiguous. Germline V gene lookup returns CDR1 SGHRS and CDR2 YFSETQ. The CDR3 is 13 amino acids. Trimming shortened V by 2 bases and J by 2 bases, and 7 bases separated the two germline ends. Filled out from reference TRBV5-1 and TRBJ1-1, the complete variable domain reads KAGVTQTPRYLIKTRGQQVTLSCSPISGHRSVSWYQQTPGQGLQFLFEYFSETQRNKGNFPGRFSGRQFSNSRSEMNVSTLELGDSALYLCASSFRFNTEAFFGQGTRLTVV.

CDR3 DNA sequence: TGTGCCACCAGTGTTGCAACCCCGGGGGAGACCCAGTACTTC. This sequence encodes CATSVATPGETQYF. V and J are TRBV24-1 and TRBJ2-5; D may be TRBD2 (5 bases). The germline CDR1 and CDR2 sequences are KGHDR and SFDVKD. The length of the CDR3 is 14 residues. Trimming removed 5 bases from V and 5 bases from J, with 14 bases in between.

V usage is TRBV5-6 and J usage is TRBJ1-2; D is ambiguous. The CDR3 runs to 12 residues. V dropped 0 bases and J dropped 9 bases, with 9 bases sitting between them. The germline CDR1 and CDR2 sequences are SGHDT and YYEEEE. DNA for the CDR3: TGTGCCAGCAGCTTGGTGTCCCAACGCTACACCTTC. Amino acid sequence: CASSLVSQRYTF.

The V and J genes are TRBV19 and TRBJ2-7, with a possible D match to TRBD1 (7 bases). Per germline, CDR1 LNHDA and CDR2 SQIVND (reference sequence). V was clipped by 3 bases and J by 2 bases, with 14 bases between them. The CDR3 covers 15 residues. The CDR3 region has the DNA TGTGCCAGTAGTATCATCGCAGGGGGGACCTACGAGCAGTACTTC. Protein product: CASSIIAGGTYEQYF.

J is TRBJ2-7 and V is TRBV12-3 or TRBV12-4; D not resolved. Deletions cut 5 bases from V and 4 bases from J, with 15 bases between. The CDR3 runs 14 residues. CDR3 sequence reads: CASSTTSSGYEQYF. CDR3 DNA sequence: TGTGCCAGCAGTACGACAAGTTCTGGGTACGAGCAGTACTTC.

The chain employs TRBV5-1 and TRBJ2-2; tentatively, D is TRBD2 (6 bases). The CDR3 contains 14 residues. Germline assignment: CDR1 SGHRS and CDR2 YFSETQ. The germline V and J ends were trimmed by 4 bases and 4 bases, with 11 bases remaining between them. In DNA form, the CDR3 reads TGCGCCAGCAGCCGGGACTCACTCACCGGGGAGCTGTTTTTT. It encodes CASSRDSLTGELFF.

This chain connects TRBV15 to TRBJ2-4; D gene unclear. V gave up 1 base and J gave up 0 bases, with 10 bases separating them. There are 16 residues in the CDR3. Looked up from germline, CDR1 is LNHNV and CDR2 is YYDKDF (reference sequence). CDR3 region: CATSRVGGVAKNIQYF. CDR3 bases: TGTGCCACCAGCAGAGTCGGCGGCGTAGCCAAAAACATTCAGTACTTC.

The chain has TRBV28 and TRBJ1-5; D not certain. V was clipped by 1 base and J by 2 bases, with 6 bases between them. CDR3 length: 14 residues. Germline V gene data show CDR1 as MDHEN and CDR2 as SYDVKM. CDR3 bases: TGTGCCAGCAGTTTATTGGGCCGCAATCAGCCCCAGCATTTT. It specifies CASSLLGRNQPQHF.

Only a few counts were recorded for this clonotype. The chain has TRBV10-3 and TRBJ1-6; no clear D gene. This CDR3 has 13 amino acids. Trimming stripped 6 bases from V and 4 bases from J, with 7 bases between. Germline values: CDR1 ENHRY, CDR2 SYGVKD. Here the CDR3 reads CAIREEYNSPLHF. For the CDR3, the DNA is TGTGCCATCAGAGAGGAGTATAATTCACCCCTCCACTTT.

This chain joins TRBV3-1 and TRBJ2-7; 8 positions agree with TRBD2. Trimming at V came to 1 base and at J to 4 bases, leaving 6 bases not matched to a gene. This CDR3 is built from 15 residues. Germline loops: CDR1 LGHDT, CDR2 YNNKEL (reference sequence). Here the CDR3 DNA reads TGTGCCAGCAGCCAAGGAAGCGGGAGTAAATACGAGCAGTACTTC. As protein: CASSQGSGSKYEQYF.

This clonotype was seen more than once but under ten times. The gene calls are TRBV5-1 and TRBJ1-1; D not certain. This CDR3 comprises 13 residues. V shed 4 bases and J shed 5 bases, with 12 bases lying between them. Germline values: CDR1 SGHRS, CDR2 YFSETQ. CDR3 nucleotides: TGCGCCAGCAGCCCTCGTGGGGAGACTGAAGCTTTCTTT. It translates to CASSPRGETEAFF.

The chain uses TRBV5-1 and TRBJ2-1, with D possibly matching TRBD2 (5 bases). This CDR3 has 13 residues. Germline V lookup: CDR1 SGHRS, CDR2 YFSETQ. V was shortened by 2 bases and J by 7 bases, with 10 bases between the two germline ends. CDR3 nucleotide sequence: TGCGCCAGCAGCTTTGACGGCGGGAATGAGCAGTTCTTC. Protein sequence: CASSFDGGNEQFF. Filled out from reference TRBV5-1 and TRBJ2-1, the complete variable domain reads KAGVTQTPRYLIKTRGQQVTLSCSPISGHRSVSWYQQTPGQGLQFLFEYFSETQRNKGNFPGRFSGRQFSNSRSEMNVSTLELGDSALYLCASSFDGGNEQFFGPGTRLTVL.